A single T cell receptor (delta chain) is shown here with its context. A far more abundant clone sits one base away, making this likely a read error. Other DNA sequences in the same sample also yield this CDR3. This sample is drawn from a study of gamma-delta chains in newborns, infants, children. V lost 2 bases and J 1 base, leaving 8 bases between the germline ends. Germline CDR1 is GEAIGNYY and CDR2 is EKD. This CDR3 is built from 16 residues. TCRdb re-called clones from the reads using CATT. The profile shows around 1,800 delta-chain clones, about 7.3% of them singletons. The clonotype comes from a child who was a newborn, infant or young child, either healthy, febrile or measles-vaccinated (not recorded which). Sequencing was performed on blood. The rearrangement joins TRDV2 to TRDJ3; the D is unclear. In DNA, the CDR3 is TGTGCCTGTGACAACTTTAGTTCCTGGGACACCCGACAGATGTTTTTC. It is translated as CACDNFSSWDTRQMFF.